A selection of T cell receptor beta chains follows, all from one sample in a study of identical twins' blood T cells. In TCRdb, the 5' RACE reads were re-called with MiXCR into one record per CDR3 protein. This sample has 300,000 to 450,000 distinct CDR3 sequences, with around 30% found just once. Specimen: PBMCs. The receptor source for this set is a woman aged 18-49 years in good health. Each CDR3 is given with its conserved first and last residue. Each record gives: V gene, CDR3 protein.

>TRBV10-3
CAISEFQKNTEAFF
>TRBV7-9
CASSLGQGLDTQYF
>TRBV20-1
CSARGTGRTYNSPLHF
>TRBV18
CASSPPNRPNTGELFF
>TRBV12-3/TRBV12-4
CASSPGHSRQFF
>TRBV12-3/TRBV12-4
CASSHTTGAETQYF
>TRBV5-1
CASSRSQSEQYF
>TRBV5-1
CASSLLAGGSTDTQYF
>TRBV5-1
CASSIRQGNYEQYF
>TRBV3-1
CASSQAGGRTGELFF
>TRBV5-1
CASSLEPQSSYNEQFF
>TRBV27
CASSLNSYNEQFF
>TRBV5-1
CASSLEVLKNTGELFF
>TRBV27
CASSLTGTSGLNEQFF
>TRBV29-1
CSVGGEETQYF
>TRBV9
CASSTHGGGQGEAFF
>TRBV7-6
CASSLGWGNTEAFF
>TRBV29-1
CSVEDVTGNTLHF